This T cell receptor beta chain comes out of a study of blood T cell repertoires in COVID-19. Study-wide background: There were acute and convalescent COVID-19 samples, and they came from the United States, Italy and Spain. The cDNA or gDNA used as material had been derived from T cells, B-cell-depleted T cells, or PBMCs.

The CDR3 runs 12 residues. Germline CDR1 reads MDHEN; CDR2 reads SYDVKM. Trimming took 7 bases from V and 5 from J; bases not matched to a gene: 5. Data came from immunoSEQ multiplex PCR; TCRdb stores just in-frame clones and leaves some out. This table holds around 240,000 clones, 75% to 85% found once. J is TRBJ2-7 and V is TRBV28; TRBD1 aligns across 7 bases. The sequence derives from a woman aged 45-65 years with acute or convalescent COVID-19. Sequencing used peripheral blood. This CDR3 reads CASNRGWNEQYF. CDR3 in DNA: TGTGCCAGCAACAGGGGCTGGAACGAGCAGTACTTC.